The clone carrying this T cell receptor beta chain was found once. Its specificity is unknown. This sample stems from a study of a mutant IDH1 vaccine in newly diagnosed glioma. Overall study: Vaccinations, eight in total, occurred in weeks 1, 3, 5, 7, 11, 15, 19, 23. Beginning 4-6 weeks after radiotherapy alone, or with temozolomide cycles, vaccination took place.

Time point given: week 23, last vaccination. Each vaccine dose was 300 ug of mutant IDH1 20-mer peptide, with topical imiquimod. Trimming removed 0 bases from V and 8 bases from J, with 6 bases in between. Germline V lookup: CDR1 SGDLS, CDR2 YYNGEE. The CDR3 is 12 amino acids. General study results and limits: Among patients, 90% to 95% showed immune responses induced by the vaccine. Pseudoprogression looked unconnected to shifts in top peripheral T cell clonotypes.

TCRdb's copy holds only in-frame clones and misses some; the assay was immunoSEQ multiplex PCR. The sample includes tens of thousands of clones, 65% to 90% of them seen just once. The TCR comes from a man aged 25 to 40 with glioma. Some clones in this sample may be carry-over from other donors' samples. The specimen was PBMCs, collected from a glioma patient whose treatment included an IDH1 peptide vaccine. The genes are TRBV9 and TRBJ2-4; no reliable D call. In DNA form, the CDR3 reads TGTGCCAGCAGCGTAGATAAGGACATTCAGTACTTC. Amino acid sequence: CASSVDKDIQYF.